A selection of T cell receptor beta chains follows, all from one sample in a study of T-cell memory formation after mild COVID-19. In TCRdb, the 5' RACE reads were re-called with MiXCR into one record per CDR3 protein. The sample lists some 450,000 distinct CDR3 sequences; around 20% were seen once. Sequenced sample: PBMCs or a T cell subset sorted from them (not recorded which). These receptors came from an adult woman who had mild COVID-19 (a few samples of this study predate the infection). Cell type and time point are not known. Both conserved end residues are part of each CDR3. The order of the fields is D gene, clone size, V gene, J gene, CDR3 protein, CDR3 DNA. A D gene is named only where the DNA matches it firmly. The size field is filled for only some rows; it gives once, few, many or a size class.

TRBD2	few	TRBV7-2	TRBJ2-5	CASSLGTSGGAYQETQYF	TGTGCCAGCAGCTTAGGAACTAGCGGGGGAGCGTACCAAGAGACCCAGTACTTC
-	few	TRBV6-5	TRBJ1-1	CASSYRTPRGGLLSHTEAFF	TGTGCCAGCAGTTACCGTACACCTCGGGGGGGGCTGTTATCCCACACTGAAGCTTTCTTT
TRBD1	few	TRBV7-7	TRBJ2-1	CASSPLAGTGGVEQFF	TGTGCCAGCAGCCCCCTAGCCGGGACAGGGGGAGTTGAGCAGTTCTTC
-	-	TRBV20-1	TRBJ1-1	CSARRGNSYGTEAFF	TGCAGTGCTAGGCGGGGGAACTCATACGGCACTGAAGCTTTCTTT
-	-	TRBV15	TRBJ2-2	CATSRVSGELFF	TGTGCCACCAGCAGAGTTTCCGGGGAGCTGTTTTTT
-	few	TRBV9	TRBJ2-6	CASSVQGSGANVLTF	TGTGCCAGCAGCGTACAAGGGTCCGGGGCCAACGTCCTGACTTTC
-	-	TRBV12-3/TRBV12-4	TRBJ1-5	CASSLSPAAGRAQHF	TGTGCCAGCAGTTTATCCCCAGCGGCTGGGAGGGCCCAGCATTTT
TRBD2	-	TRBV6-5	TRBJ2-6	CASSYVPSGVAGANVLTF	TGTGCCAGCAGTTACGTACCTAGCGGGGTGGCCGGGGCCAACGTCCTGACTTTC
-	few	TRBV12-3/TRBV12-4	TRBJ2-3	CASSGGTASDTQYF	TGTGCCAGCAGTGGGGGGACCGCTTCGGATACGCAGTATTTT
TRBD2	few	TRBV11-3	TRBJ2-5	CASSPSGSTETQYF	TGTGCCAGCAGTCCTAGCGGGAGTACCGAGACCCAGTACTTC
-	few	TRBV7-2	TRBJ1-2	CASSSVDGGTFYGYTF	TGTGCCAGCAGCTCCGTAGATGGGGGGACTTTCTATGGCTACACCTTC
TRBD1	few	TRBV12-3/TRBV12-4	TRBJ2-1	CASSKGQGYNEQFF	TGTGCCAGCTCCAAGGGACAGGGTTACAATGAGCAGTTCTTC
TRBD1	few	TRBV12-3/TRBV12-4	TRBJ1-1	CASSAGQGPNTEAFF	TGTGCCAGCAGTGCGGGACAGGGGCCGAACACTGAAGCTTTCTTT
-	-	TRBV11-2	TRBJ2-1	CASSLDSAGYEQFF	TGTGCCAGCAGCTTAGATTCGGCGGGGTATGAGCAGTTCTTC
TRBD2	-	TRBV5-5	TRBJ2-7	CASSPSGVNYEQYF	TGTGCCAGCAGCCCTAGCGGGGTGAACTACGAGCAGTACTTC
TRBD1	-	TRBV6-6	TRBJ1-3	CASSPDRGRNTIYF	TGTGCCAGCAGCCCCGACAGGGGTCGAAACACCATATATTTT
TRBD1	few	TRBV12-3/TRBV12-4	TRBJ2-1	CASSPPGTGRNEQFF	TGTGCCAGCAGTCCGCCTGGGACAGGGAGGAATGAGCAGTTCTTC
TRBD1	many	TRBV10-3	TRBJ2-3	CASRQGTTDTQYF	TGTGCCAGTCGACAGGGGACCACAGATACGCAGTATTTT
-	-	TRBV5-1	TRBJ2-5	CASSGGGPSGHQETQYF	TGCGCCAGCAGCGGGGGGGGCCCTAGCGGTCACCAAGAGACCCAGTACTTC
TRBD1	-	TRBV7-9	TRBJ2-1	CASSPGTGGPGYNEQFF	TGTGCCAGCAGCCCCGGGACAGGGGGCCCAGGCTACAATGAGCAGTTCTTC
-	few	TRBV10-2	TRBJ2-5	CASSGVHYQETQYF	TGCGCCAGCAGTGGAGTACATTACCAAGAGACCCAGTACTTC
-	-	TRBV6-5	TRBJ2-2	CASSWQGLTNTGELFF	TGTGCCAGCAGTTGGCAGGGACTCACTAACACCGGGGAGCTGTTTTTT
TRBD2	-	TRBV5-1	TRBJ2-5	CASSRAGTSGGETQYF	TGCGCCAGCAGCAGAGCCGGGACTAGCGGGGGAGAGACCCAGTACTTC
TRBD1	-	TRBV24-1	TRBJ2-7	CATSDPGTGHYEQYF	TGTGCCACCAGTGACCCCGGGACAGGGCACTACGAGCAGTACTTC
-	few	TRBV20-1	TRBJ2-6	CSARDTRHPGANVLTF	TGCAGTGCTCGGGACACCCGCCACCCTGGGGCCAACGTCCTGACTTTC
-	-	TRBV24-1	TRBJ1-5	CATSDRRDGNQPQHF	TGTGCCACCAGTGATAGGAGGGACGGTAATCAGCCCCAGCATTTT
TRBD2	-	TRBV6-1	TRBJ2-3	CASRKLAGGTPSTDTQYF	TGTGCCAGCAGAAAGCTAGCGGGGGGAACTCCTAGCACAGATACGCAGTATTTT
TRBD1	-	TRBV5-5	TRBJ2-1	CASSLDRVVAYNEQFF	TGTGCCAGCAGCCTGGACAGGGTGGTGGCCTACAATGAGCAGTTCTTC
TRBD1	few	TRBV7-8	TRBJ1-1	CASSLIQGALMNTEAFF	TGTGCCAGCAGCTTAATACAGGGGGCCCTGATGAACACTGAAGCTTTCTTT